These 19 T cell receptor beta chains share one sample of origin, sequenced in a study of response to subunit inactivated influenza vaccine. TCRdb re-analysed the RT-PCR reads in MiXCR, keeping a single row per CDR3 protein. The data hold fewer than 250,000 distinct CDR3 sequences, with 13% to 15% observed a single time. The starting material was CD8+ T cells sorted from PBMCs, obtained around 5 days after vaccination. These receptors were taken from a man aged 50 or older who received an inactivated influenza vaccine.

The chain is built from TRBV21-1 and TRBJ2-4; TRBD1, the D gene given by the table, was not confirmed from the DNA. TRBV21-1 is flagged as a pseudogene. The CDR3 is 17 amino acids. CDR3 in amino acids: CASSIKTGGMGKNIQYF. The CDR3 region has the DNA TGTGCCAGCAGCATCAAGACAGGGGGCATGGGCAAAAACATTCAGTACTTC.

This clonotype turned up a few times. The chain recombines TRBV5-6 with TRBJ2-1, with TRBD1 as a possible D gene (5 bases). With 4 bases removed from V and 8 bases from J, the gap between germline ends came to 16 bases. The germline V gene encodes CDR1 SGHDT and CDR2 YYEEEE. The CDR3 runs 14 residues. The CDR3 DNA reads TGTGCCAGCAGCCAAACGGCAGGGATCGATGAGCAGTTCTTC. Translating gives CASSQTAGIDEQFF. Combining the CDR3 with reference TRBV5-6 and TRBJ2-1 gives the whole variable domain DAGVTQSPTHLIKTRGQQVTLRCSPKSGHDTVSWYQQALGQGPQFIFQYYEEEERQRGNFPDRFSGHQFPNYSSELNVNALLLGDSALYLCASSQTAGIDEQFFGPGTRLTVL.

DNA of the CDR3: TGTGCCAGCACCAGAAATAAGGGGTGGGGTACTGAAGCTTTCTTT. Translation gives CASTRNKGWGTEAFF. The V and J genes are TRBV28 and TRBJ1-1; D is perhaps TRBD1 (5 bases). Germline values: CDR1 MDHEN, CDR2 SYDVKM. The CDR3 loop spans 15 amino acids. V was cut by 7 bases and J by 5 bases, with 20 bases left in between.

This sequence joins TRBV7-9 and TRBJ2-7, with D uncertain. The germline V gene encodes CDR1 SEHNR and CDR2 FQNEAQ (reference sequence). Trimming pared 5 bases from V and 1 base from J, leaving 6 bases between. The CDR3 loop spans 12 amino acids. This chain's CDR3 is CASSGPSYEQYF. CDR3 bases: TGTGCCAGCAGCGGCCCTTCCTACGAGCAGTACTTC.

This clonotype occurred many times. The CDR3 bases are TGTGCCAGCACCCCTGGGGGAGGAGAGACCCAGTACTTC. This codes for CASTPGGGETQYF. The chain joins TRBV6-1 to TRBJ2-5; a possible D gene is TRBD2 (6 bases). Germline assignment: CDR1 MNHNS and CDR2 SASEGT. V dropped 7 bases and J dropped 4 bases, with 13 bases sitting between them. The CDR3 length is 13 residues.

This clonotype occurred many times. The chain joins TRBV11-3 to TRBJ2-1, with D hard to call. The CDR3 extends over 12 amino acids. CDR1 and CDR2 (germline): SGHNT, YENEEA. The V end lost 4 bases, the J end lost 5 bases, and 6 bases lay between the germline ends. In DNA, the CDR3 is TGTGCCAGCAGCTCTAGTAACAATGAGCAGTTCTTC. Its protein is CASSSSNNEQFF.

This clonotype was seen many times. The chain employs TRBV29-1 and TRBJ2-5; the D gene is possibly TRBD1 (5 bases). The CDR3 is 14 amino acids. Trimming removed 1 base from V and 2 bases from J, with 11 bases in between. Germline CDR1 is SQVTM and CDR2 is ANQGSEA. The DNA of the CDR3 is TGCAGCGTTGAAGCCAAAAGGGGACAAGAGACCCAGTACTTC. This translates into CSVEAKRGQETQYF.

This clonotype was counted only a few times. The CDR3 coding sequence is TGCGCCAGCAGCCAAGATATGGGACAGGGAACCTACGAGCAGTACTTC. Residues: CASSQDMGQGTYEQYF. V is TRBV4-3 and J is TRBJ2-7, with 9 bases matching TRBD1. The trim removed 0 bases at V and 2 bases at J, leaving 5 bases unmatched. The length of the CDR3 is 16 residues. Germline-derived CDR1 and CDR2 are LGHNA and YSLEER.

This clonotype was detected only a few times. The chain combines TRBV9 with TRBJ2-7, with D perhaps assigned TRBD1 or TRBD2 (5 bases each). CDR1 and CDR2 from the germline V gene are SGDLS and YYNGEE. V gave up 4 bases and J gave up 2 bases, with 16 bases separating them. CDR3 length: 15 amino acids. CDR3 nucleotides: TGTGCCAGCAGCCCAGCTGGGGGAAACCCCTACGAGCAGTACTTC. Translated: CASSPAGGNPYEQYF. Combining the CDR3 with reference TRBV9 and TRBJ2-7 gives the whole variable domain DSGVTQTPKHLITATGQRVTLRCSPRSGDLSVYWYQQSLDQGLQFLIQYYNGEERAKGNILERFSAQQFPDLHSELNLSSLELGDSALYFCASSPAGGNPYEQYFGPGTRLTVT.

The rearrangement uses TRBV4-3 and TRBJ2-1, with TRBD1 matching 7 bases. The CDR3 is 16 residues long. The germline V gene has CDR1 LGHNA and CDR2 YSLEER. V lost 2 bases and J lost 8; bases outside the gene matches: 12. CDR3 loop: CASSQRPGTVRDEQFF. Here the CDR3 DNA reads TGCGCCAGCAGCCAAAGGCCCGGGACAGTTCGCGATGAGCAGTTCTTC.

This clonotype was detected a few times. This sequence joins TRBV7-6 and TRBJ2-2, with 7 nucleotides matching TRBD1. The germline CDR1 and CDR2 sequences are SGHVS and FNYEAQ. There are 16 residues in the CDR3. J was trimmed by 4 bases and V by 1 base; bases with no gene match: 6. The DNA of the CDR3 is TGTGCCAGCAGCTTAGTCCGACAGGGCCCCACCGGGGAGCTGTTTTTT. This encodes CASSLVRQGPTGELFF.

The genes are TRBV15 and TRBJ2-3; D is unresolved. V lost 5 bases to trimming and J lost 10 bases, with 16 bases between them. The germline V gene encodes CDR1 LNHNV and CDR2 YYDKDF (reference sequence). The CDR3 is made up of 13 amino acids. As DNA, the CDR3 is TGTGCCACCAGCCAACGGACCGCGAGTGCGCAGTATTTT. It yields the protein CATSQRTASAQYF.

The table lists this clonotype with a few counts. V gene TRBV29-1 combines with J gene TRBJ2-7, with TRBD2 matching 11 bases. This CDR3 comprises 14 residues. The J segment lost 5 bases and the V segment lost 4 bases, leaving 7 bases of the junction unmatched. CDR1 is SQVTM and CDR2 is ANQGSEA in the germline V gene. The CDR3: CSVGLAGGNNEQYF. In DNA form, the CDR3 reads TGCAGCGTTGGGCTAGCGGGAGGTAACAACGAGCAGTACTTC.

The chain links TRBV4-1 to TRBJ2-1; TRBD1 is a possible D gene (6 bases). The CDR3 runs to 15 residues. The germline V and J ends were trimmed by 0 bases and 7 bases, with 13 bases remaining between them. Germline CDR1 MGHRA, CDR2 YSYEKL. This CDR3 reads CASSQDRGRGNEQFF. The CDR3 nucleotides are TGCGCCAGCAGCCAAGATCGGGGTAGGGGGAATGAGCAGTTCTTC.

This clonotype was found a few times. The chain links TRBV28 to TRBJ1-1, with a possible D match to TRBD1 (5 bases). CDR3 length equals 13 residues. Germline CDR1 MDHEN, CDR2 SYDVKM. With 5 bases removed from V and 3 bases from J, the gap between germline ends came to 10 bases. The CDR3 loop is CASSLRTHTEAFF. CDR3 sequence (DNA): TGTGCCAGCAGTCTACGGACACACACTGAAGCTTTCTTT.

This chain connects TRBV3-1 to TRBJ2-7, with D unresolved. The CDR3 runs 13 residues. Between the trimmed V and J ends, which lost 1 base and 8 bases, there was a span of 12 bases. In germline, CDR1 is LGHDT, CDR2 YNNKEL (reference sequence). The CDR3 DNA reads as TGTGCCAGCAGCCAAGCGGAAAATTGGAAGCAGTACTTC. Amino acids: CASSQAENWKQYF.

The chain carries TRBV15 and TRBJ1-2, with 8 bases fitting TRBD1. This CDR3 region has 16 residues. Germline CDR1 and CDR2: LNHNV and YYDKDF (reference sequence). Germline trimming cut 0 bases from V and 4 bases from J; bases unmatched to any gene: 7. CDR3 nucleotide sequence: TGTGCCACCAGCAGAGACTCGACAGGGGACCTCTATGGCTACACCTTC. Translation gives CATSRDSTGDLYGYTF.

Many counts were recorded for this clonotype. The V gene is TRBV5-1, the J gene TRBJ2-7; no firm D call. V lost 0 bases and J 0 bases, leaving 13 bases between the germline ends. This CDR3 is 16 amino acids long. Germline loops: CDR1 SGHRS, CDR2 YFSETQ. In nucleotides, the CDR3 is TGCGCCAGCAGCTTGGAGGCGGCCGCGAGCTCCTACGAGCAGTACTTC. This codes for CASSLEAAASSYEQYF.

The V gene is TRBV28, the J gene TRBJ1-5; possibly TRBD1 for D (5 bases). CDR1 is MDHEN, CDR2 SYDVKM, per germline. The germline V and J ends were trimmed by 3 bases and 6 bases, with 15 bases remaining between them. CDR3 size: 15 residues. The CDR3 DNA is TGTGCCAGCAGTTTGGTTCCGGGGCTGAGTCAGCCCCAGCATTTT. This translates into CASSLVPGLSQPQHF.